This entry lists 9 T cell receptor beta chains sequenced from one sample in a study of T cell responses to AZD1222 COVID-19 vaccine. The table came from immunoSEQ multiplex PCR; TCRdb's copy has only in-frame clones and leaves some out. The sample consists of some 96,000 clones, about 85% of them appearing once. Sequenced here: peripheral blood, sampled on day 0 of AZD1222 vaccination. The receptors were sampled from an adult in good health.

V and J are TRBV7-9 and TRBJ1-1; 7 nucleotides agree with TRBD1. Trimming took 7 bases from V and 2 from J; bases not matched to a gene: 7. This CDR3 spans 14 amino acids. Germline CDR1 is SEHNR and CDR2 is FQNEAQ (reference sequence). The CDR3 DNA reads TGTGCCAGCACCTGGGGACAGATAAACACTGAAGCTTTCTTT. Its translation is CASTWGQINTEAFF.

The chain links TRBV9 to TRBJ1-4; a weak D match, TRBD1 (5 bases). Deletions cut 4 bases from V and 4 bases from J, with 17 bases between. Looked up from germline, CDR1 is SGDLS and CDR2 is YYNGEE. The CDR3 has 16 residues. The CDR3 coding sequence is TGTGCCAGCAGCCCCCGAAGGGGCGGGATTAATGAAAAACTGTTTTTT. Translating it yields CASSPRRGGINEKLFF.

This clone was found a few times. V is TRBV6-1 and J is TRBJ1-4; D might be TRBD1 (5 bases). The CDR3 is 17 amino acids. CDR1 and CDR2 (germline): MNHNS, SASEGT. V lost 2 bases, J lost 2 bases, and 15 bases lay in between. The CDR3 loop is CASSESWLGPTNEKLFF. Here the CDR3 DNA reads TGTGCCAGCAGTGAATCCTGGTTGGGGCCCACTAATGAAAAACTGTTTTTT.

This chain joins TRBV9 and TRBJ2-1; TRBD2 matches at 12 bases. The CDR3 loop spans 15 amino acids. CDR1 and CDR2 from the germline V gene are SGDLS and YYNGEE. V dropped 3 bases and J dropped 6; count of bases not matched to a gene: 4. CDR3 region: CASSDGLAGFNEQFF. The DNA of the CDR3 is TGTGCCAGCAGCGACGGACTAGCGGGATTCAATGAGCAGTTCTTC.

This chain connects TRBV11-3 to TRBJ2-7, with TRBD2 as a possible D gene (6 bases). The CDR3 loop spans 14 amino acids. Trimming shortened V by 4 bases and J by 2 bases, and 12 bases separated the two germline ends. Germline V lookup: CDR1 SGHNT, CDR2 YENEEA. CDR3 sequence: CASSSRDSTYEQYF. The CDR3 bases are TGTGCCAGCAGCTCCCGGGACTCGACCTACGAGCAGTACTTC.

The chain joins TRBV5-1 to TRBJ2-7; TRBD2 matches 7 bases. V shed 4 bases, J shed 4 bases, and the junction held 8 bases outside the gene matches. From germline, CDR1 is SGHRS and CDR2 YFSETQ. The CDR3 totals 14 residues. The CDR3 DNA reads as TGCGCCAGCAGCCTGACGGGACTAATATACGAGCAGTACTTC. This translates into CASSLTGLIYEQYF.

The rearrangement links TRBV6-5 to TRBJ2-2; 9 nucleotides agree with TRBD1. J gave up 6 bases and V 5 bases, and 1 base lay outside the gene matches. The CDR3 is 13 residues long. Looked up from germline, CDR1 is MNHEY and CDR2 is SVGAGI. The CDR3: CASSRTGAGELFF. DNA of the CDR3: TGTGCCAGCAGTAGGACAGGGGCCGGGGAGCTGTTTTTT.

This rearrangement joins TRBV7-9 to TRBJ1-2, with 10 bases fitting TRBD1. The CDR3 sequence is 17 residues long. CDR1 and CDR2 (germline): SEHNR, FQNEAQ (reference sequence). V lost 6 bases to trimming and J lost 8 bases; unmatched junction nucleotides: 18. The CDR3 loop reads CASRGAGTGAIWSGYTF. The DNA for the CDR3 is TGTGCCAGCAGGGGTGCCGGGACAGGGGCAATATGGAGCGGCTACACCTTC.

The chain is built from TRBV10-3 and TRBJ1-6, with TRBD1 as a possible D gene (5 bases). The V gene's germline CDR1 is ENHRY and CDR2 SYGVKD. The CDR3 totals 16 residues. V was cut by 5 bases and J by 0 bases, with 11 bases left in between. CDR3 in amino acids: CAISWGESSYNSPLHF. CDR3 DNA: TGTGCCATCAGTTGGGGGGAGAGCTCCTATAATTCACCCCTCCACTTT.